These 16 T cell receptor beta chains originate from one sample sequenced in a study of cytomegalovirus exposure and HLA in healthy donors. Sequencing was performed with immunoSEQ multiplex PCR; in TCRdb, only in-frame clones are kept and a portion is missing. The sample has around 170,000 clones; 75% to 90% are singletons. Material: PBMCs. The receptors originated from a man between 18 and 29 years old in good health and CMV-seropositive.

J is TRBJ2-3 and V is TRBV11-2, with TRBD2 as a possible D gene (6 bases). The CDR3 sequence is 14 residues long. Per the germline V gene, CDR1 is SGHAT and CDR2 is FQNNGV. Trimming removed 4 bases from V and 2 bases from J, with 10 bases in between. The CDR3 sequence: CASSWRDSTDTQYF. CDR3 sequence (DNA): TGTGCCAGCAGCTGGCGGGACTCCACAGATACGCAGTATTTT.

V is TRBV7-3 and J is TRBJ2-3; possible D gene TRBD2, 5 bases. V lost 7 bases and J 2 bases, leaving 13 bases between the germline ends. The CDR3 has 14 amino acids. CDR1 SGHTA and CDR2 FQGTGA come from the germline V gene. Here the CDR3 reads CASTSPGYTDTQYF. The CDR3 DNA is TGTGCCAGCACTTCGCCGGGGTACACAGATACGCAGTATTTT.

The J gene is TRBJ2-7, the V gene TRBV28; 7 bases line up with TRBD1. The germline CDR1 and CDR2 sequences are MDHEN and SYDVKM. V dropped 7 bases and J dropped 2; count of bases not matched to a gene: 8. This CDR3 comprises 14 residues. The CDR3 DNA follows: TGTGCCAGCAACCGGGACAGTTATGCCTACGAGCAGTACTTC. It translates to CASNRDSYAYEQYF.

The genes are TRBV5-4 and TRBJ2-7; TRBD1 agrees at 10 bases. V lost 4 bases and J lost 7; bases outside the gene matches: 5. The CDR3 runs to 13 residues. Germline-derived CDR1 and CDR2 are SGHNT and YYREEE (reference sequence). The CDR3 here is CASSLDRGREQYF. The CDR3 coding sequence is TGTGCCAGCAGCCTCGACAGGGGGCGGGAGCAGTACTTC.

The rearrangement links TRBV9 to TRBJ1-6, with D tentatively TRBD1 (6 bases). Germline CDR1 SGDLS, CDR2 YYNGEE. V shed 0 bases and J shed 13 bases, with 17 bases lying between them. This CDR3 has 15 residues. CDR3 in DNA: TGTGCCAGCAGCGTAGGGGGATCGGGACAAGCTCCCCTCCACTTT. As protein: CASSVGGSGQAPLHF.

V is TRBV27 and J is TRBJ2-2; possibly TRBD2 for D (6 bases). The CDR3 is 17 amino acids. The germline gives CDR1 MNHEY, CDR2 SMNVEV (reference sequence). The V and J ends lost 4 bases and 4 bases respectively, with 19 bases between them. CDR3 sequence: CASSSLGTRGSTGELFF. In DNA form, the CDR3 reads TGTGCCAGCAGTTCGCTGGGGACTCGAGGGAGCACCGGGGAGCTGTTTTTT.

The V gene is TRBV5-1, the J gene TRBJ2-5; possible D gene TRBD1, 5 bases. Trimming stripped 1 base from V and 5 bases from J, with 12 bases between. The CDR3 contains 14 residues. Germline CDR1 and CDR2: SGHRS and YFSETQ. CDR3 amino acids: CASSLYSKGETQYF. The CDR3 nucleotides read TGCGCCAGCAGCTTGTACAGCAAGGGGGAGACCCAGTACTTC.

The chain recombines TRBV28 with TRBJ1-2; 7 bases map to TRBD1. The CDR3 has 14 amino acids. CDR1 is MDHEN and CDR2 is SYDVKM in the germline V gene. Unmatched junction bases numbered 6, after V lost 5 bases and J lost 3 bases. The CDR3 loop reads CASSTGAHDYGYTF. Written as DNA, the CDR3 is TGTGCCAGCAGTACAGGGGCGCATGACTATGGCTACACCTTC.

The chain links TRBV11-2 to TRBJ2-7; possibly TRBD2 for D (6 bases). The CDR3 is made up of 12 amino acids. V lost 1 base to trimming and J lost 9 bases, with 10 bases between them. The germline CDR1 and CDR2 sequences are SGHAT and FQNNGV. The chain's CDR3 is CASSLGGVGQYF. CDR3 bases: TGTGCCAGCAGCTTAGGGGGGGTGGGGCAGTACTTC.

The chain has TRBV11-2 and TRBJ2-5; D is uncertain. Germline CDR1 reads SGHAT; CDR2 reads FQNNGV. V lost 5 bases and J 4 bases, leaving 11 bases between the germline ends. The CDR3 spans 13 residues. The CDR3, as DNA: TGTGCCAGCAGCCCCGAGGTAGTAGAGACCCAGTACTTC. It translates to CASSPEVVETQYF.

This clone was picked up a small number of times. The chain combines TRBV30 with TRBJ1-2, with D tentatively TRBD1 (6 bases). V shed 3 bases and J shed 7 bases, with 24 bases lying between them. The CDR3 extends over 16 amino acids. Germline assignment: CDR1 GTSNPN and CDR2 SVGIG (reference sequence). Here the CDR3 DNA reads TGTGCCTGGAGGGAACGCGTGGAGACAGGCCGACGTGGCTACACCTTC. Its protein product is CAWRERVETGRRGYTF.

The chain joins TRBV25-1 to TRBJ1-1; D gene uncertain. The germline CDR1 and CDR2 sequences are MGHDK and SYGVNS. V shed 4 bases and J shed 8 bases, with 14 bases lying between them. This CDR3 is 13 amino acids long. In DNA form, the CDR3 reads TGTGCCAGCAGTGGCGGGATCCTAAGAGAAGCTTTCTTT. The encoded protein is CASSGGILREAFF.

Here the CDR3 DNA reads TGTGCCACCTTCGGACTAGCGGGGGGCCGGGAGACCCAGTACTTC. It translates to CATFGLAGGRETQYF. This chain connects TRBV7-6 to TRBJ2-5, with TRBD2 matching over 14 bases. The CDR3 is 15 amino acids. Unmatched junction bases numbered 9, after V lost 10 bases and J lost 5 bases. Germline V gene lookup returns CDR1 SGHVS and CDR2 FNYEAQ.

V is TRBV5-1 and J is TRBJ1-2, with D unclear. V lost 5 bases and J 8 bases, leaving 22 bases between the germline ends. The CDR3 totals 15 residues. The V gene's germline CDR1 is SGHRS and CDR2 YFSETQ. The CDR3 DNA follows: TGCGCCAGCAGTTTGACGGCGGCGGATCCCTTAGGCTACACCTTC. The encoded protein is CASSLTAADPLGYTF. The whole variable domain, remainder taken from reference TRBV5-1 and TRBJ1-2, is KAGVTQTPRYLIKTRGQQVTLSCSPISGHRSVSWYQQTPGQGLQFLFEYFSETQRNKGNFPGRFSGRQFSNSRSEMNVSTLELGDSALYLCASSLTAADPLGYTFGSGTRLTVV.

The CDR3 DNA follows: TGTGCCAGCAGCGTATTTGGCGGGATCTCCTACAATGAGCAGTTCTTC. Protein product: CASSVFGGISYNEQFF. The rearrangement links TRBV9 to TRBJ2-1, with D possibly being TRBD2 (6 bases). V dropped 1 base and J dropped 0 bases, with 11 bases sitting between them. There are 16 residues in the CDR3. Germline CDR1 is SGDLS and CDR2 is YYNGEE.

The CDR3 sequence: CASSLPIGQGGGYTF. CDR3 DNA sequence: TGTGCCAGCAGTTTACCAATTGGACAGGGTGGCGGCTACACCTTC. The V call is TRBV28, the J call TRBJ1-2, with 8 nucleotides matching TRBD1. The CDR3 is 15 residues long. Germline CDR1 MDHEN, CDR2 SYDVKM. The junction had 10 bases not matched to a gene; V was cut back by 2 bases and J by 8 bases.